A selection of T cell receptor beta chains follows, all from one sample in a study of T cell repertoires in cytomegalovirus infection. TCRdb re-called the reads through MiXCR, storing one row per CDR3 protein. The profile covers 380,000 or so distinct CDR3 sequences, with roughly 36% appearing a single time and roughly 13% taken by the ten largest. Antigens of these TCRs are unknown. Here the sequenced sample was cultured PBMCs, taken from culture after CMV antigen stimulation. These receptors came from a human donor in good health (CMV status not recorded). Some clones in this sample may be carry-over from other donors' samples. The CDR3 runs from the conserved cysteine through the conserved F or W. The D gene is left open where the match is weak. Only some rows state a clone size, as once, few, many or a class for expanded clones.

v_call	d_call	cdr3_length	j_call	clone_size	cdr3_nt	cdr3_aa
TRBV7-2	.	15	TRBJ2-5	medium-sized	TGTGCCAGCAGCTTGGTTTCAGGGGCCGGACGGACCCAGTACTTC	CASSLVSGAGRTQYF
TRBV6-2/TRBV6-3	.	13	TRBJ2-2	few	TGTGCCAGCAGTCCGTATCTCACCGGGGAGCTGTTTTTT	CASSPYLTGELFF
TRBV5-3	.	14	TRBJ1-2	.	TGTGCCAGCAGCTTGGCTGGACAGAACTATGGCTACACCTTC	CASSLAGQNYGYTF
TRBV7-9	.	12	TRBJ2-3	.	TGTGCCAGCGAAGCGGGCACAGATACGCAGTATTTT	CASEAGTDTQYF
TRBV20-1	.	13	TRBJ2-7	few	TGCAGTGCTCGGGACCTCCGGACCTACGAGCAGTACTTC	CSARDLRTYEQYF
TRBV6-1	TRBD1	16	TRBJ1-6	.	TGTGCCACCATTCTTCCCCGGGACAGCGTTAATTCACCCCTCCACTTT	CATILPRDSVNSPLHF
TRBV7-2	.	16	TRBJ1-2	few	TGTGCCAGCAGCTTAGCTGGGGGGCGACCCAACTATGGCTACACCTTC	CASSLAGGRPNYGYTF
TRBV29-1	.	10	TRBJ2-1	.	TGCAGCGTTGAAGGGAATGAGCAGTTCTTC	CSVEGNEQFF
TRBV27	.	14	TRBJ2-1	.	TGTGCCAGTGGCTACCAGGGATACTACAATGAGCAGTTCTTC	CASGYQGYYNEQFF
TRBV29-1	TRBD2	14	TRBJ2-1	.	TGCAGCGGGGTTAAAGCGGGAACCTACAATGAGCAGTTCTTC	CSGVKAGTYNEQFF